Shown below are 24 T cell receptor beta chains from a single sample sequenced in a study of blood T cell repertoires in COVID-19. The method was immunoSEQ multiplex PCR; TCRdb's version includes in-frame clones alone and lacks a portion of them. The table has 20,000 to 30,000 clones, more than 75% seen once; the top ten hold approximately 5%. Specimen: peripheral blood. Source of these receptors: a man over 45 with active COVID-19.

Here the CDR3 DNA reads TGTGCCACCGGCCGGGCAGATACGCAGTATTTT. Amino acids: CATGRADTQYF. The chain combines TRBV24-1 with TRBJ2-3; D is unresolved. The germline gives CDR1 KGHDR, CDR2 SFDVKD. V shed 9 bases and J shed 4 bases, with 7 bases lying between them. The CDR3 runs to 11 residues.

The chain couples TRBV25-1 to TRBJ2-3, with TRBD2 as a possible D gene (6 bases). Germline V gives CDR1 MGHDK, CDR2 SYGVNS. Between the trimmed V and J ends, which lost 9 bases and 0 bases, there was a span of 10 bases. This CDR3 spans 13 amino acids. The CDR3 DNA reads TGTGCCAGAGGGAGCGGGAGCACAGATACGCAGTATTTT. It yields the protein CARGSGSTDTQYF.

This clone was seen a single time. The rearrangement links TRBV5-1 to TRBJ2-7, with a tentative D call TRBD1 (6 bases). Looked up from germline, CDR1 is SGHRS and CDR2 is YFSETQ. V was cut by 5 bases and J by 1 base, with 7 bases left in between. The CDR3 length is 12 residues. CDR3 residues: CASSRGSYEQYF. For the CDR3, the DNA is TGCGCCAGCAGTAGGGGGTCCTACGAGCAGTACTTC.

The CDR3 DNA is TGCGCCACCCGGACTAGCGGGAAGGTGTCAGATACGCAGTATTTT. This gives the protein CATRTSGKVSDTQYF. V and J are TRBV5-1 and TRBJ2-3; 12 positions match TRBD2. The V gene's germline CDR1 is SGHRS and CDR2 YFSETQ. The CDR3 spans 15 residues. The V and J ends lost 9 bases and 4 bases, in that order; junction bases with no gene match: 9. Combining the CDR3 with reference TRBV5-1 and TRBJ2-3 gives the whole variable domain KAGVTQTPRYLIKTRGQQVTLSCSPISGHRSVSWYQQTPGQGLQFLFEYFSETQRNKGNFPGRFSGRQFSNSRSEMNVSTLELGDSALYLCATRTSGKVSDTQYFGPGTRLTVL.

The sample holds a few counts of this clone. The rearrangement joins TRBV6-6 to TRBJ1-1; D not certain. Germline V gene lookup returns CDR1 MNHNY and CDR2 SVGAGI (reference sequence). Trimming took off 1 base at V and 4 bases at J, with 10 bases between the two ends. The CDR3 is 14 amino acids. CDR3 DNA sequence: TGTGCCAGCAGTTACTTAAAGATTAGCACTGAAGCTTTCTTT. Protein product: CASSYLKISTEAFF.

The DNA for the CDR3 is TGCGCCAGCAGCTTACAAAGCGGGTATATCGGGGGGCAGTACTTC. Translating gives CASSLQSGYIGGQYF. The chain is built from TRBV5-1 and TRBJ2-5; 7 bases match TRBD2. The trim removed 2 bases at V and 11 bases at J, leaving 15 bases unmatched. This CDR3 spans 15 amino acids. Germline CDR1 is SGHRS and CDR2 is YFSETQ.

This chain connects TRBV7-2 to TRBJ1-2, with unresolved D. This CDR3 comprises 13 residues. Trimming took off 5 bases at V and 8 bases at J, with 15 bases between the two ends. Per germline, CDR1 SGHTA and CDR2 FQGNSA. This CDR3 reads CASSDNRRRGYTF. CDR3 DNA sequence: TGTGCCAGCAGCGACAACCGACGGAGGGGCTACACCTTC.

CDR3 coding DNA: TGTGCCAGTAGTATAGCAGGAAACAATCAGCCCCAGCATTTT. Its translation: CASSIAGNNQPQHF. The chain combines TRBV19 with TRBJ1-5, with D unresolved. V was trimmed by 1 base and J by 3 bases, leaving 7 bases between them. Germline V gene sequence: CDR1 LNHDA, CDR2 SQIVND (reference sequence). The CDR3 contains 14 residues. The full variable domain, its missing parts supplied by reference TRBV19 and TRBJ1-5, is DGGITQSPKYLFRKEGQNVTLSCEQNLNHDAMYWYRQDPGQGLRLIYYSQIVNDFQKGDIAEGYSVSREKKESFPLTVTSAQKNPTAFYLCASSIAGNNQPQHFGDGTRLSIL.

The CDR3, as DNA: TGTGCCACGCGACAGCAGTACGAGCAGTACTTC. Amino acid sequence: CATRQQYEQYF. The chain has TRBV2 and TRBJ2-7; a weak D match, TRBD1 (5 bases). The CDR3 runs to 11 residues. Trimming stripped 10 bases from V and 4 bases from J, with 11 bases between. Germline CDR1 SNHLY, CDR2 FYNNEI.

The genes are TRBV6-5 and TRBJ2-7; weak D call: TRBD2 (6 bases). V lost 3 bases to trimming and J lost 2 bases, with 14 bases between them. The germline V gene encodes CDR1 MNHEY and CDR2 SVGAGI. There are 15 residues in the CDR3. CDR3 region: CASSYGQGGTYEQYF. Written as DNA, the CDR3 is TGTGCCAGCAGTTATGGGCAGGGAGGAACCTACGAGCAGTACTTC.

This chain links TRBV24-1 with TRBJ2-5; TRBD1 is a possible D gene (6 bases). The CDR3 consists of 14 residues. Germline CDR1 and CDR2: KGHDR and SFDVKD. Trimming took 5 bases from V and 2 from J, leaving 11 bases between them. CDR3 loop: CATSVGAEQETQYF. CDR3 DNA sequence: TGTGCCACCAGTGTGGGGGCCGAACAAGAGACCCAGTACTTC.

The chain joins TRBV7-8 to TRBJ1-2, with D hard to call. Germline CDR1 is SGHVS and CDR2 is FQNEAQ. The CDR3 covers 11 residues. Trimming pared 4 bases from V and 8 bases from J, leaving 8 bases between. This CDR3 is CASSSGEGYTF. For the CDR3, the DNA is TGTGCCAGCAGCTCCGGAGAGGGCTACACCTTC.

J is TRBJ1-1 and V is TRBV27, with 7 bases aligning to TRBD1. CDR3 length equals 14 residues. The germline gives CDR1 MNHEY, CDR2 SMNVEV (reference sequence). Trimming cost V 4 bases and J 4 bases; bases outside gene matches: 6. The CDR3 coding sequence is TGTGCCAGCAGTTCGGGACAGTTTGGCACTGAAGCTTTCTTT. Translation gives CASSSGQFGTEAFF.

The V call is TRBV24-1, the J call TRBJ2-5, with 8 bases lining up with TRBD2. The germline gives CDR1 KGHDR, CDR2 SFDVKD. CDR3 length equals 14 residues. The ends lost 3 bases at V and 5 bases at J; junction bases unmatched: 4. CDR3 sequence reads: CATSDGGLDETQYF. CDR3 in DNA: TGTGCCACCAGTGATGGGGGACTAGATGAGACCCAGTACTTC.

CDR3 amino acids: CASSLPPRLAGVLDEQFF. The CDR3 coding sequence is TGTGCCAGCAGCCTTCCCCCGAGACTAGCGGGTGTTTTGGATGAGCAGTTCTTC. The chain is built from TRBV7-9 and TRBJ2-1, with TRBD2 matching 10 bases. The J segment lost 8 bases and the V segment lost 5 bases, leaving 18 bases of the junction unmatched. Germline lookup yields CDR1 SEHNR and CDR2 FQNEAQ (reference sequence). This CDR3 contains 18 residues.

The rearrangement joins TRBV10-3 to TRBJ2-3; 7 nucleotides align to TRBD1. This CDR3 has 14 residues. With 11 bases clipped from V and 5 bases from J, the junction kept 13 bases outside the gene matches. Germline lookup yields CDR1 ENHRY and CDR2 SYGVKD. This chain's CDR3 is CASTTGSIIDTQYF. DNA for the CDR3: TGTGCCTCGACGACAGGGTCTATTATAGATACGCAGTATTTT.

This chain joins TRBV27 and TRBJ2-7; perhaps TRBD2 as D (6 bases). Germline CDR1 reads MNHEY; CDR2 reads SMNVEV (reference sequence). The CDR3 totals 13 residues. With 5 bases removed from V and 3 bases from J, the gap between germline ends came to 11 bases. CDR3 loop: CASSLWRGYEQYF. The CDR3 coding sequence is TGTGCCAGCAGTCTTTGGCGGGGCTACGAGCAGTACTTC.

V and J are TRBV30 and TRBJ2-1; 9 nucleotides line up with TRBD2. The CDR3 sequence is 15 residues long. The V gene end was trimmed by 3 bases and the J gene end by 3 bases; junction bases not matched to a gene: 6. Germline lookup yields CDR1 GTSNPN and CDR2 SVGIG (reference sequence). This chain's CDR3 is CAWSAGTSIYNEQFF. In DNA form, the CDR3 reads TGTGCCTGGAGCGCCGGGACTAGCATCTACAATGAGCAGTTCTTC.

This chain uses TRBV28 with TRBJ2-5; 11 bases are shared with TRBD2. Germline V lookup: CDR1 MDHEN, CDR2 SYDVKM. This CDR3 is 16 amino acids long. Trimming at V came to 2 bases and at J to 5 bases, leaving 7 bases not matched to a gene. As DNA, the CDR3 is TGTGCCAGCAGTTTAGAACTAGCGGGAGTGAGGGAGACCCAGTACTTC. This codes for CASSLELAGVRETQYF.

V and J are TRBV19 and TRBJ2-3, with 7 bases lining up with TRBD1. Trimming removed 3 bases from V and 0 bases from J; junction bases left unmatched: 6. CDR3 length: 16 amino acids. The germline CDR1 and CDR2 sequences are LNHDA and SQIVND (reference sequence). CDR3 loop: CASSMAGGFSTDTQYF. DNA for the CDR3: TGTGCCAGTAGTATGGCAGGGGGATTTAGCACAGATACGCAGTATTTT.

V usage is TRBV28 and J usage is TRBJ2-7; 9 bases fit TRBD1. This CDR3 is built from 15 residues. Germline CDR1 MDHEN, CDR2 SYDVKM. Unmatched junction bases numbered 8, after V lost 3 bases and J lost 5 bases. The chain's CDR3 is CASSFRNRGLNEQYF. CDR3 coding DNA: TGTGCCAGCAGTTTCCGGAACAGGGGGCTCAACGAGCAGTACTTC.

The chain recombines TRBV24-1 with TRBJ2-7, with D perhaps matching TRBD1 (6 bases). CDR1 and CDR2 (germline): KGHDR, SFDVKD. The CDR3 has 12 residues. Trimming stripped 6 bases from V and 4 bases from J, with 9 bases between. CDR3 in DNA: TGTGCCACCAGTCCAACAGGGTACGAGCAGTACTTC. Translated: CATSPTGYEQYF.

The rearrangement links TRBV5-4 to TRBJ1-6; tentatively, D is TRBD1 (5 bases). Germline V gene sequence: CDR1 SGHNT, CDR2 YYREEE (reference sequence). The CDR3 runs 16 residues. Deletions cut 0 bases from V and 0 bases from J, with 7 bases between. The CDR3 region has the DNA TGTGCCAGCAGCTTGGGACAGACCTCCTATAATTCACCCCTCCACTTT. Translation: CASSLGQTSYNSPLHF.

The rearrangement uses TRBV9 and TRBJ2-5; D perhaps matches TRBD2 (6 bases). The CDR3 spans 14 residues. With 4 bases removed from V and 5 bases from J, the gap between germline ends came to 15 bases. Germline CDR1 reads SGDLS; CDR2 reads YYNGEE. In DNA form, the CDR3 reads TGTGCCAGCAGCCGGATCGGGGGAGTGGAGACCCAGTACTTC. As protein: CASSRIGGVETQYF.